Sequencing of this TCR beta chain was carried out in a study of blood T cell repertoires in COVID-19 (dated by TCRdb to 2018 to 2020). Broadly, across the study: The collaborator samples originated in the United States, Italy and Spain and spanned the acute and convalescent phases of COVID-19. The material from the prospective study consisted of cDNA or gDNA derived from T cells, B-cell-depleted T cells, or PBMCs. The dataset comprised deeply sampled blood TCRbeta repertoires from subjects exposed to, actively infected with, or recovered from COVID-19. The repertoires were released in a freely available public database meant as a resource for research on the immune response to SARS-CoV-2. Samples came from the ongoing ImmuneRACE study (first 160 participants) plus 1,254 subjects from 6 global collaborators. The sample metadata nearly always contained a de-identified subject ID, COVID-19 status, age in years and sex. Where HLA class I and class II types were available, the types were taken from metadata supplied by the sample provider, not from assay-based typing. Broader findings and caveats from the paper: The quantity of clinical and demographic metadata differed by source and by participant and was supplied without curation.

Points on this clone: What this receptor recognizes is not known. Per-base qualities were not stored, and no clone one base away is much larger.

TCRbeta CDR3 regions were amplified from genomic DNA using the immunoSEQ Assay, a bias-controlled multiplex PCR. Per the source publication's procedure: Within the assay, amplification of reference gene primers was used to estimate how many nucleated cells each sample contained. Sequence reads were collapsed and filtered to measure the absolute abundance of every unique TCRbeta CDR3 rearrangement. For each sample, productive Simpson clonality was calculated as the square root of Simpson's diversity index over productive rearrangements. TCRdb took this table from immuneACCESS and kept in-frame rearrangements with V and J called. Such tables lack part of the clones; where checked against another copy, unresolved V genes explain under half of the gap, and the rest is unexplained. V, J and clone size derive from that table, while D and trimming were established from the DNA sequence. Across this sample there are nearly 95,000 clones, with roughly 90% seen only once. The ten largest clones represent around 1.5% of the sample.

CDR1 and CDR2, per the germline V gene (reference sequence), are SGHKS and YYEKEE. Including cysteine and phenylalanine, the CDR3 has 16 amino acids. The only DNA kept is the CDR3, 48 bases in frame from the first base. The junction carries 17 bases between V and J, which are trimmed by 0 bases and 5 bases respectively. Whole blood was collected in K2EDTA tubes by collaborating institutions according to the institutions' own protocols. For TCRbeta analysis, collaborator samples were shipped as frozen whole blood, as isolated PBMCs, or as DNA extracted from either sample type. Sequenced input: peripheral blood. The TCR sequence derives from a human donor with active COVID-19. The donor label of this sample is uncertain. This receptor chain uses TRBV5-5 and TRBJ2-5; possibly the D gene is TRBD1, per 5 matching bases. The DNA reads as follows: TGTGCCAGCAGCTTGGCGGGTCACAGGTTCATTGAGACCCAGTACTTC. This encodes CASSLAGHRFIETQYF.